The rows below give T cell receptor beta chains drawn from one sample of a study of OX40 agonist ivuxolimab in advanced cancers. Here immunoSEQ multiplex PCR was the method, and the copy in TCRdb shows in-frame clones only, minus some. The sample holds 20,000 to 25,000 clones, just over 85% seen once. This sample comprised CD4+ or CD8+ T cells sorted from blood, obtained in a trial of the OX40 agonist ivuxolimab. All receptors derive from an adult with an advanced solid tumor such as melanoma, head and neck, liver or kidney cancer. CDR3s include the opening cysteine and the closing phenylalanine or tryptophan. The D gene is left open where the match is weak. The size entry is marked missing in some rows and otherwise reads once, few, many or a size class.

J gene: TRBJ2-7
D gene: -
clone size: -
V gene: TRBV5-6
CDR3 length: 13
CDR3 protein: CASSLAQVGEQYF
CDR3 DNA: TGTGCCAGCAGCTTGGCTCAGGTCGGCGAGCAGTACTTC

J gene: TRBJ2-7
D gene: -
clone size: once
V gene: TRBV11-2
CDR3 length: 13
CDR3 protein: CASRDVHSYEQYF
CDR3 DNA: TGTGCCAGCAGGGACGTCCACTCCTACGAGCAGTACTTC

J gene: TRBJ1-1
D gene: -
clone size: -
V gene: TRBV5-1
CDR3 length: 13
CDR3 protein: CASRTEQDTEAFF
CDR3 DNA: TGCGCCAGCAGGACAGAACAGGACACTGAAGCTTTCTTT

J gene: TRBJ2-1
D gene: -
clone size: -
V gene: TRBV11-3
CDR3 length: 15
CDR3 protein: CASSAGQRGYNEQFF
CDR3 DNA: TGTGCCAGCAGCGCTGGACAGAGAGGTTACAATGAGCAGTTCTTC

J gene: TRBJ1-1
D gene: TRBD1
clone size: -
V gene: TRBV7-6
CDR3 length: 18
CDR3 protein: CASSLAAGQGFSNTEAFF
CDR3 DNA: TGTGCCAGCAGCTTAGCGGCGGGACAGGGGTTTTCGAACACTGAAGCTTTCTTT

J gene: TRBJ2-2
D gene: TRBD1
clone size: once
V gene: TRBV18
CDR3 length: 19
CDR3 protein: CASSPLTGADTVNTGELFF
CDR3 DNA: TGTGCCAGCTCACCACTGACAGGGGCCGACACCGTCAACACCGGGGAGCTGTTTTTT

J gene: TRBJ2-1
D gene: TRBD2
clone size: -
V gene: TRBV30
CDR3 length: 14
CDR3 protein: CAWRSLAGHNEQFF
CDR3 DNA: TGTGCCTGGAGATCCCTAGCGGGGCACAATGAGCAGTTCTTC

J gene: TRBJ2-7
D gene: -
clone size: -
V gene: TRBV6-1
CDR3 length: 11
CDR3 protein: CASIFGYEQYF
CDR3 DNA: TGTGCCAGCATCTTTGGTTACGAGCAGTACTTC

J gene: TRBJ2-4
D gene: TRBD1
clone size: -
V gene: TRBV7-9
CDR3 length: 16
CDR3 protein: CASSRQGSRAKNIQYF
CDR3 DNA: TGTGCCAGCAGTAGACAGGGGAGTCGGGCCAAAAACATTCAGTACTTC

J gene: TRBJ2-7
D gene: TRBD2
clone size: few
V gene: TRBV9
CDR3 length: 17
CDR3 protein: CASSVGRLAGGTYEQYF
CDR3 DNA: TGTGCCAGCAGCGTAGGGAGACTAGCGGGGGGGACCTACGAGCAGTACTTC

J gene: TRBJ2-5
D gene: TRBD2
clone size: -
V gene: TRBV27
CDR3 length: 12
CDR3 protein: CASSFGGGAQYF
CDR3 DNA: TGTGCCAGCAGTTTTGGTGGGGGGGCCCAGTACTTC

J gene: TRBJ1-2
D gene: TRBD1
clone size: -
V gene: TRBV11-2
CDR3 length: 14
CDR3 protein: CASSLQTGHYGYTF
CDR3 DNA: TGTGCCAGCAGCCTGCAGACAGGGCACTATGGCTACACCTTC

J gene: TRBJ2-7
D gene: -
clone size: -
V gene: TRBV5-4
CDR3 length: 13
CDR3 protein: CASSLSSGPEQYF
CDR3 DNA: TGTGCCAGCAGCTTGAGTTCCGGGCCCGAGCAGTACTTC

J gene: TRBJ2-3
D gene: -
clone size: -
V gene: TRBV7-3
CDR3 length: 13
CDR3 protein: CASSLTSGDTQYF
CDR3 DNA: TGTGCCAGCAGCTTAACTAGCGGAGATACGCAGTATTTT

J gene: TRBJ1-1
D gene: TRBD1
clone size: -
V gene: TRBV27
CDR3 length: 14
CDR3 protein: CASNPGTGNTEAFF
CDR3 DNA: TGTGCCAGCAACCCCGGGACAGGGAACACTGAAGCTTTCTTT

J gene: TRBJ1-6
D gene: TRBD1
clone size: -
V gene: TRBV10-3
CDR3 length: 19
CDR3 protein: CAISESYDRGSSYNSPLHF
CDR3 DNA: TGTGCCATCAGTGAGTCCTACGACAGGGGCAGCTCCTATAATTCACCCCTCCACTTT

J gene: TRBJ2-2
D gene: -
clone size: -
V gene: TRBV9
CDR3 length: 13
CDR3 protein: CASSAPNSGELFF
CDR3 DNA: TGTGCCAGCAGCGCCCCTAATTCCGGGGAGCTGTTTTTT

J gene: TRBJ1-5
D gene: TRBD1
clone size: once
V gene: TRBV6-1
CDR3 length: 14
CDR3 protein: CASSYGTENQPQHF
CDR3 DNA: TGTGCCAGCAGCTACGGGACAGAGAATCAGCCCCAGCATTTT

J gene: TRBJ1-2
D gene: -
clone size: once
V gene: TRBV6-1
CDR3 length: 13
CDR3 protein: CASSETPLLGYTF
CDR3 DNA: TGTGCCAGCAGTGAAACCCCCCTATTAGGCTACACCTTC

J gene: TRBJ1-3
D gene: -
clone size: once
V gene: TRBV28
CDR3 length: 17
CDR3 protein: CASSLLMKGSSGNTIYF
CDR3 DNA: TGTGCCAGCAGTTTATTAATGAAGGGATCGTCTGGAAACACCATATATTTT

J gene: TRBJ2-1
D gene: TRBD2
clone size: -
V gene: TRBV10-3
CDR3 length: 15
CDR3 protein: CAILKQRETDNEQFF
CDR3 DNA: TGTGCCATCCTTAAGCAGCGGGAGACAGACAATGAGCAGTTCTTC

J gene: TRBJ1-1
D gene: TRBD1
clone size: -
V gene: TRBV7-9
CDR3 length: 17
CDR3 protein: CASSLAGQGLSNTEAFF
CDR3 DNA: TGTGCCAGCAGCTTAGCGGGACAGGGCCTCTCCAACACTGAAGCTTTCTTT

J gene: TRBJ2-1
D gene: TRBD2
clone size: few
V gene: TRBV6-5
CDR3 length: 15
CDR3 protein: CASRISGSGYNEQFF
CDR3 DNA: TGTGCCAGCAGGATTAGCGGGAGTGGCTACAATGAGCAGTTCTTC

J gene: TRBJ2-2
D gene: TRBD2
clone size: -
V gene: TRBV6-5
CDR3 length: 13
CDR3 protein: CASSPGGAGELFF
CDR3 DNA: TGTGCCAGCAGTCCCGGGGGGGCCGGGGAGCTGTTTTTT

J gene: TRBJ1-1
D gene: -
clone size: -
V gene: TRBV7-8
CDR3 length: 14
CDR3 protein: CASSQASVFTEAFF
CDR3 DNA: TGTGCCAGCAGCCAAGCTTCGGTTTTCACTGAAGCTTTCTTT

J gene: TRBJ1-6
D gene: TRBD1
clone size: -
V gene: TRBV6-6
CDR3 length: 14
CDR3 protein: CASIGQGADSPLHF
CDR3 DNA: TGTGCCAGCATCGGACAGGGGGCCGATTCACCCCTCCACTTT

J gene: TRBJ2-1
D gene: -
clone size: -
V gene: TRBV5-1
CDR3 length: 15
CDR3 protein: CASSLWGPQGNEQFF
CDR3 DNA: TGCGCCAGCAGCTTGTGGGGGCCCCAGGGCAATGAGCAGTTCTTC

J gene: TRBJ2-2
D gene: -
clone size: -
V gene: TRBV4-2
CDR3 length: 16
CDR3 protein: CASSRLPGAASGELFF
CDR3 DNA: TGTGCCAGCAGCCGGCTCCCCGGGGCGGCATCCGGGGAGCTGTTTTTT

J gene: TRBJ2-7
D gene: TRBD1
clone size: -
V gene: TRBV5-6
CDR3 length: 15
CDR3 protein: CASSLPWTGGYEQYF
CDR3 DNA: TGTGCCAGCAGCTTGCCCTGGACAGGAGGCTACGAGCAGTACTTC

J gene: TRBJ1-2
D gene: -
clone size: -
V gene: TRBV10-3
CDR3 length: 15
CDR3 protein: CAISESPVETYGYTF
CDR3 DNA: TGTGCCATCAGTGAGTCGCCAGTGGAAACCTATGGCTACACCTTC

J gene: TRBJ2-5
D gene: -
clone size: -
V gene: TRBV6-5
CDR3 length: 15
CDR3 protein: CASSYHPELQETQYF
CDR3 DNA: TGTGCCAGCAGTTATCACCCGGAACTACAAGAGACCCAGTACTTC

J gene: TRBJ2-3
D gene: -
clone size: -
V gene: TRBV7-6
CDR3 length: 12
CDR3 protein: CASSLGTDTQYF
CDR3 DNA: TGTGCCAGCAGCTTAGGCACAGATACGCAGTATTTT

J gene: TRBJ1-1
D gene: TRBD1
clone size: -
V gene: TRBV23-1
CDR3 length: 17
CDR3 protein: CASSHPGTGGGHTEAFF
CDR3 DNA: TGCGCCAGCAGTCATCCCGGGACAGGGGGCGGTCACACTGAAGCTTTCTTT

J gene: TRBJ2-7
D gene: -
clone size: -
V gene: TRBV6-1
CDR3 length: 15
CDR3 protein: CASSINRLTSYEQYF
CDR3 DNA: TGTGCCAGCAGTATAAACAGGCTTACTTCCTACGAGCAGTACTTC

J gene: TRBJ2-7
D gene: TRBD1
clone size: -
V gene: TRBV7-9
CDR3 length: 16
CDR3 protein: CASSHSEGQGSYEQYF
CDR3 DNA: TGTGCCAGCAGCCATTCGGAGGGACAGGGGTCCTACGAGCAGTACTTC

J gene: TRBJ1-4
D gene: -
clone size: -
V gene: TRBV7-2
CDR3 length: 15
CDR3 protein: CASSHLRSWSEKLFF
CDR3 DNA: TGTGCCAGCAGCCACTTGAGAAGTTGGTCTGAAAAACTGTTTTTT

J gene: TRBJ2-3
D gene: -
clone size: -
V gene: TRBV7-8
CDR3 length: 15
CDR3 protein: CASSLVLDTTDTQYF
CDR3 DNA: TGTGCCAGCAGCTTAGTTCTGGATACGACAGATACGCAGTATTTT

J gene: TRBJ2-3
D gene: -
clone size: -
V gene: TRBV9
CDR3 length: 16
CDR3 protein: CASSPPYGARTDTQYF
CDR3 DNA: TGTGCCAGCAGCCCCCCCTACGGGGCCCGCACAGATACGCAGTATTTT

J gene: TRBJ1-2
D gene: -
clone size: -
V gene: TRBV10-3
CDR3 length: 13
CDR3 protein: CAISDAELYGYTF
CDR3 DNA: TGTGCCATCAGTGACGCCGAACTCTATGGCTACACCTTC

J gene: TRBJ2-1
D gene: -
clone size: -
V gene: TRBV7-3
CDR3 length: 15
CDR3 protein: CASSVGLGGYNEQFF
CDR3 DNA: TGTGCCAGCAGCGTGGGACTGGGGGGTTACAATGAGCAGTTCTTC

J gene: TRBJ2-7
D gene: -
clone size: -
V gene: TRBV7-9
CDR3 length: 12
CDR3 protein: CASSTAPYEQYF
CDR3 DNA: TGTGCCAGCTCAACGGCCCCCTACGAGCAGTACTTC

J gene: TRBJ2-3
D gene: -
clone size: -
V gene: TRBV28
CDR3 length: 12
CDR3 protein: CASSWTPDTQYF
CDR3 DNA: TGTGCCAGCAGTTGGACCCCAGATACGCAGTATTTT

J gene: TRBJ2-5
D gene: TRBD2
clone size: -
V gene: TRBV28
CDR3 length: 14
CDR3 protein: CASSLPGGSETQYF
CDR3 DNA: TGTGCCAGCAGTTTGCCGGGGGGATCAGAGACCCAGTACTTC

J gene: TRBJ2-5
D gene: -
clone size: once
V gene: TRBV19
CDR3 length: 13
CDR3 protein: CASSIMWGETQYF
CDR3 DNA: TGTGCCAGTAGTATAATGTGGGGAGAGACCCAGTACTTC

J gene: TRBJ1-3
D gene: -
clone size: -
V gene: TRBV11-2
CDR3 length: 16
CDR3 protein: CASSPGSLRVGNTIYF
CDR3 DNA: TGTGCCAGCAGCCCCGGGTCACTCCGGGTAGGAAACACCATATATTTT

J gene: TRBJ2-7
D gene: -
clone size: once
V gene: TRBV6-1
CDR3 length: 14
CDR3 protein: CASSAPEQRYEQYF
CDR3 DNA: TGTGCCAGTTCGGCCCCGGAACAGCGGTACGAGCAGTACTTC

J gene: TRBJ2-3
D gene: -
clone size: once
V gene: TRBV5-1
CDR3 length: 15
CDR3 protein: CASSFRVLSTDTQYF
CDR3 DNA: TGCGCCAGCAGCTTCAGGGTGTTAAGCACAGATACGCAGTATTTT

J gene: TRBJ1-1
D gene: TRBD1
clone size: once
V gene: TRBV27
CDR3 length: 17
CDR3 protein: CASSLSGQGGRNTEAFF
CDR3 DNA: TGTGCCAGCAGTCTATCTGGACAGGGGGGAAGGAACACTGAAGCTTTCTTT

J gene: TRBJ1-2
D gene: -
clone size: -
V gene: TRBV7-9
CDR3 length: 16
CDR3 protein: CASSLARRVANYGYTF
CDR3 DNA: TGTGCCAGCAGCTTAGCTCGACGAGTAGCTAACTATGGCTACACCTTC